This T cell receptor beta chain was documented in a study of OX40 agonist ivuxolimab in advanced cancers. Study outcomes and limitations: Low clonal expansion, among the lowest seen, marked partial responders at 0.1-3.0 mg/kg.

With V trimmed by 4 bases and J by 4 bases, 5 bases remained unmatched. The CDR3 loop spans 15 amino acids. Per the germline V gene, CDR1 is SGHVS and CDR2 is FQNEAQ. Profiled with immunoSEQ multiplex PCR; TCRdb holds only in-frame clones, not every one. In the table there are fewer than 90,000 clones, over 75% of which are singletons. Comments on this clone: Its antigen is not known.

The material sequenced was CD4+ or CD8+ T cells sorted from blood, taken in a trial of the OX40 agonist ivuxolimab. The TCR was taken from an adult with an advanced solid tumor such as melanoma, head and neck, liver or kidney cancer. The chain links TRBV7-8 to TRBJ2-1, with 9 bases matching TRBD2. The DNA for the CDR3 is TGTGCCAGCAGCTCGACTAGCGGAGTTTACAATGAGCAGTTCTTC. Translating it yields CASSSTSGVYNEQFF.